This T cell receptor (beta chain) was sequenced for a study of blood T cell dynamics during melanoma immunotherapy. All DNA from each sorted CD8+ subset was loaded. Clones were read by immunoSEQ multiplex PCR, and TCRdb kept only the in-frame ones, dropping some. The repertoire holds approximately 4,000 clones, with 97% as singletons. Regarding time point: pre-treatment baseline. Sampling occurred pretreatment (T0) and at week 3 (W3), after cycle one of checkpoint blockade. Prior systemic cancer therapy, immunosuppressant use and other active malignancies excluded patients. With V trimmed by 0 bases and J by 4 bases, 5 bases remained unmatched. Germline CDR1 is SGHAT and CDR2 is FQNNGV. The length of the CDR3 is 15 residues.

The TCR sequence derives from a human donor with melanoma. Sequencing was performed on effector memory CD8+ T cells from blood, taken from a patient treated with checkpoint blockade. This chain links TRBV11-2 with TRBJ2-7; 8 bases line up with TRBD2. The CDR3 DNA reads TGTGCCAGCAGCTTAGATAGCGGGAAAAGGTACGAGCAGTACTTC. Protein product: CASSLDSGKRYEQYF.